This entry features one T cell receptor beta chain sequence. The target antigen is unknown. Other DNA sequences in this specimen translate into the identical CDR3. This sample was taken from a study of shared clonotypes between healthy human individuals. The assay was carried out at the deep level. Data came from immunoSEQ multiplex PCR; TCRdb stores just in-frame clones and leaves some out. The repertoire consists of under 2.5 million clones, with about 90% occurring once and the leading ten covering approximately 0.4%. Study-level findings and limits: Only a few donors were included, so the genetic and exposure-history diversity represented was limited.

Trimming stripped 3 bases from V and 1 base from J, with 12 bases between. CDR1 and CDR2 (germline): MDHEN, SYDVKM. The CDR3 is 15 amino acids. Sequenced material: naive CD4+ T cells from PBMCs. Subset specified: CD45RA+ positively selected. The chain links TRBV28 to TRBJ2-5; D might be TRBD1 or TRBD2, each matching 6 bases. This TCR came from a young man in good health. Some clones in this sample may be carry-over from other donors' samples. CDR3 sequence (DNA): TGTGCCAGCAGTTTCTTACAGGGAGGCCAAGAGACCCAGTACTTC. This encodes CASSFLQGGQETQYF. Full variable domain (outside the CDR3, taken from reference TRBV28 and TRBJ2-5): DVKVTQSSRYLVKRTGEKVFLECVQDMDHENMFWYRQDPGLGLRLIYFSYDVKMKEKGDIPEGYSVSREKKERFSLILESASTNQTSMYLCASSFLQGGQETQYFGPGTRLLVL.